One TCR beta chain is described in this entry. Its antigen is unidentified. Sequencing used immunoSEQ multiplex PCR; TCRdb keeps in-frame clones, though not all of them. This table has 100,000 or so clones, about nine tenths appearing once. The data originate from a study of T cell responses to AZD1222 COVID-19 vaccine. The wider study: Doses given second, at about 4 or about 12 weeks, were pooled.

Study-wide points: Clonal diversity may have been underestimated in mostly white British donors. AZD1222 recipients seropositive at baseline numbered only six. Without day 14 samples, only post-peak T cell repertoires were studied.

Sequenced here: peripheral blood, sampled on day 0 of AZD1222 vaccination. This sequence was found in an adult in good health.

The CDR3 region is CASSLGGGKAGELFF. As DNA, the CDR3 is TGTGCCAGCAGCCTCGGGGGGGGAAAGGCCGGGGAGCTGTTTTTT. V and J are TRBV11-3 and TRBJ2-2; 8 bases line up with TRBD2. The CDR3 is 15 amino acids. The V gene's germline CDR1 is SGHNT and CDR2 YENEEA. Losses at the gene ends were 5 bases for V and 6 bases for J; bases not matched to a gene: 8.